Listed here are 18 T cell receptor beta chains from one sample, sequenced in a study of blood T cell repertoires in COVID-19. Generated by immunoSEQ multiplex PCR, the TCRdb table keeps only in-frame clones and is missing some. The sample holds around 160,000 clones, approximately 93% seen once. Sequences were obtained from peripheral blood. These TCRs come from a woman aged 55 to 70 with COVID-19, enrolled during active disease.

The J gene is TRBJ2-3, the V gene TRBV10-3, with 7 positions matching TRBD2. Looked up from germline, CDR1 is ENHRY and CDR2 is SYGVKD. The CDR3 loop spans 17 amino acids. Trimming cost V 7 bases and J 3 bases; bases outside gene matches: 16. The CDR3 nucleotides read TGTGCCATCAAGGACGAGCGGGGACTCGCAGGGACAGATACGCAGTATTTT. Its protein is CAIKDERGLAGTDTQYF.

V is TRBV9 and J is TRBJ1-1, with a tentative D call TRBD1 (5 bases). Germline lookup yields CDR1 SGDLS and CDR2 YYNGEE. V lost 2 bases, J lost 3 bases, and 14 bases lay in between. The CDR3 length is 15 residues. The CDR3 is CASSVGTGGDTEAFF. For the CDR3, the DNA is TGTGCCAGCAGCGTGGGGACGGGAGGAGACACTGAAGCTTTCTTT.

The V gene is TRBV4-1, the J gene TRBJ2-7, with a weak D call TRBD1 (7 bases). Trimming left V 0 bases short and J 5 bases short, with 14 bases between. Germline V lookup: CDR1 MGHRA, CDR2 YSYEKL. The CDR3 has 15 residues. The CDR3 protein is CASSQEAGQKDEQYF. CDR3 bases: TGCGCCAGCAGCCAAGAGGCGGGACAGAAAGACGAGCAGTACTTC.

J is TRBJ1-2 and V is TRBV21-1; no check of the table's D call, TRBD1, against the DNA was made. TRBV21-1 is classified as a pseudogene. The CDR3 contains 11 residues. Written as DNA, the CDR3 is TGTGCCAGGCAGTTCAGGGTTGGCTACACCTTC. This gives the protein CARQFRVGYTF.

The CDR3 coding sequence is TGTGCCAGCAGCTTAGATTGGCGTGCGGATCAGCCCCAGCATTTT. Residues: CASSLDWRADQPQHF. The rearrangement links TRBV7-2 to TRBJ1-5; no reliable D call. Per germline, CDR1 SGHTA and CDR2 FQGNSA. The CDR3 consists of 15 residues. V was trimmed by 1 base and J by 5 bases, leaving 12 bases between them.

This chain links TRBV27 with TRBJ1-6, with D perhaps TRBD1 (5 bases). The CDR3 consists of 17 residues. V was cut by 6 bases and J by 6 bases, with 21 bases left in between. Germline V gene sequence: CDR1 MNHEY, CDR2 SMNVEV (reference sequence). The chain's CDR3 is CASSQRRGGRINSPLHF. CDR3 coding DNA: TGTGCCAGCAGCCAACGTCGGGGGGGACGGATTAATTCACCCCTCCACTTT.

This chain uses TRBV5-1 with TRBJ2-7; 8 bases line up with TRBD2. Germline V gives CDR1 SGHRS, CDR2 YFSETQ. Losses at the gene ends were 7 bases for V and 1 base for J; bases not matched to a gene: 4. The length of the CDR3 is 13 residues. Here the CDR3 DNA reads TGCGCCAGCGTAGCTAGCGGGTCCTACGAGCAGTACTTC. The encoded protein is CASVASGSYEQYF. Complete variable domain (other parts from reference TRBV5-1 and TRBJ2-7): KAGVTQTPRYLIKTRGQQVTLSCSPISGHRSVSWYQQTPGQGLQFLFEYFSETQRNKGNFPGRFSGRQFSNSRSEMNVSTLELGDSALYLCASVASGSYEQYFGPGTRLTVT.

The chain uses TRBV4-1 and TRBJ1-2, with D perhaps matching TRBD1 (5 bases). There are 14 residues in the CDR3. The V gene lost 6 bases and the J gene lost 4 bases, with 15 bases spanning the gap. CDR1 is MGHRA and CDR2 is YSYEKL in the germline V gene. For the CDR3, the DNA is TGCGCCAGCAGTCTTCAACAGGTGGGCTATGGCTACACCTTC. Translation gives CASSLQQVGYGYTF.

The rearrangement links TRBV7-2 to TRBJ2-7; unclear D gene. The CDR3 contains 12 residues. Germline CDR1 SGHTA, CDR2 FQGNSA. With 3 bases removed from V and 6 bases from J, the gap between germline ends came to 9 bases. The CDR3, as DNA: TGTGCCAGCAGCTTGAGTATCCGCGAGCAGTACTTC. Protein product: CASSLSIREQYF.

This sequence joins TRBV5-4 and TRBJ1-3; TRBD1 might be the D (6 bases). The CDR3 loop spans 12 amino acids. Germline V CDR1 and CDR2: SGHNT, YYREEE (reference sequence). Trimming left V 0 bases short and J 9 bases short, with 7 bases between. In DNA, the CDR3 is TGTGCCAGCAGCTTGGCAGGGGCCACCATATATTTT. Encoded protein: CASSLAGATIYF.

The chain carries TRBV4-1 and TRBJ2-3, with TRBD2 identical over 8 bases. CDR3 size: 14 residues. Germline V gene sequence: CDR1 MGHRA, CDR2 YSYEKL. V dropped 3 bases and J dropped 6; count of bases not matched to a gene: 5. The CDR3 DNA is TGCGCCAGCAGCCATCCGGGGGGGCGGGATACGCAGTATTTT. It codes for CASSHPGGRDTQYF.

The CDR3 here is CASSQEQQNSPLHF. The CDR3 DNA sequence: TGTGCCAGCAGCCAAGAACAACAGAATTCACCCCTCCACTTT. The gene calls are TRBV3-1 (or the pseudogene TRBV3-2) and TRBJ1-6; D not resolved. Looked up from germline, CDR1 is LGHDT and CDR2 is YNNKEL (reference sequence). The CDR3 length is 14 residues. V was clipped by 0 bases and J by 7 bases, with 7 bases between them.

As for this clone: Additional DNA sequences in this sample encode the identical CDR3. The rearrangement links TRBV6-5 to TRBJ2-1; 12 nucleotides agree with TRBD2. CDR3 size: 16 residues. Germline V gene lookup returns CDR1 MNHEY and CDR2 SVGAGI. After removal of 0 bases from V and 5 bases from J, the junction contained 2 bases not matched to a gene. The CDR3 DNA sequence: TGTGCCAGCAGTTACTCACTAGCGGGGGGTAACAATGAGCAGTTCTTC. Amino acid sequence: CASSYSLAGGNNEQFF.

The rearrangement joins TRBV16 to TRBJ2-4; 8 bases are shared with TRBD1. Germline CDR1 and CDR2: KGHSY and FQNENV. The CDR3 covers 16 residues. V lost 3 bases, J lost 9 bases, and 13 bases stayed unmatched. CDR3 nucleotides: TGTGCCAGCAGCCACGGACAGGGTTTGGGGCAAAGCATTCAGTACTTC. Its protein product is CASSHGQGLGQSIQYF.

The DNA for the CDR3 is TGCGCCAGCAGCCAAGAGGGGGCCACTGAAGCTTTCTTT. It yields the protein CASSQEGATEAFF. This chain connects TRBV4-1 to TRBJ1-1, with D perhaps matching TRBD1 (6 bases). Germline CDR1 and CDR2: MGHRA and YSYEKL. The CDR3 is 13 residues long. The V and J ends lost 0 bases and 4 bases respectively, with 6 bases between them.

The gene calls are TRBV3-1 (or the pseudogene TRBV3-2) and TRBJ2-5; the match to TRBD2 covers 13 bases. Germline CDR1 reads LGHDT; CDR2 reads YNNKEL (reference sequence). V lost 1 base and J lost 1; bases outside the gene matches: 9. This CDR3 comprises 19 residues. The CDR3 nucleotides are TGTGCCAGCAGCCAAGCACCCTGGGGACTAGCGGGGCCCCAAGAGACCCAGTACTTC. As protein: CASSQAPWGLAGPQETQYF.

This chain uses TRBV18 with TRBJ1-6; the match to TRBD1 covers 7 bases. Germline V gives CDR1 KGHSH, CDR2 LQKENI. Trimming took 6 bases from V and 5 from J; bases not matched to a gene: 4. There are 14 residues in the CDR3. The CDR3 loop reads CASSGTVHNSPLHF. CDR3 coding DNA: TGTGCCAGCTCCGGGACAGTTCATAATTCACCCCTCCACTTT.

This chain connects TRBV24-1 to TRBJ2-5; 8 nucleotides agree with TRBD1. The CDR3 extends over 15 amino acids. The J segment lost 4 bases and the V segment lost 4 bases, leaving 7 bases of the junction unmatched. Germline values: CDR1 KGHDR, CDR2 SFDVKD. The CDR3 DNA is TGTGCCACCAGTGACTCCGGACAGGGTGGAGAGACCCAGTACTTC. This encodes CATSDSGQGGETQYF.